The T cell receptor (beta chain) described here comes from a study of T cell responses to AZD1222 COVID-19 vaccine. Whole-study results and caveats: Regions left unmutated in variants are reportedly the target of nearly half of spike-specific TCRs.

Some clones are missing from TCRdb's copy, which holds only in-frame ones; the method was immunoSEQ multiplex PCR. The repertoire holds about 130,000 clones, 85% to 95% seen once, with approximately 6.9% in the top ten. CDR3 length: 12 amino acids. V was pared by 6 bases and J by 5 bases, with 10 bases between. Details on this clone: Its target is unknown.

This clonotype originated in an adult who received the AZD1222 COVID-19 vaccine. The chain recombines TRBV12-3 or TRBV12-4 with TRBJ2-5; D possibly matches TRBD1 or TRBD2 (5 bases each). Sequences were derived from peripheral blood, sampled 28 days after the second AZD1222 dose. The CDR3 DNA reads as TGTGCCAGCAGGGGGGATTGGGAGACCCAGTACTTC. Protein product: CASRGDWETQYF.